A selection of T cell receptor beta chains follows, all from one sample in a study of T cell responses to AZD1222 COVID-19 vaccine. Some clones are missing from TCRdb's copy, which holds only in-frame ones; the method was immunoSEQ multiplex PCR. The sample consists of about 90,000 clones, approximately 91% of them appearing once. The input for sequencing was peripheral blood, taken on day 0 of AZD1222 vaccination. The receptors here all came from an adult in good health. The CDR3 runs from the conserved cysteine through the conserved F or W. D genes are given only for firm matches.

d_gene,v_gene,CDR3aa
.,TRBV19,CASSMMAGWETQYF
.,TRBV19,CASSMTDGNYEQYF
.,TRBV18,CASSPWAGTGNSPLHF
TRBD1,TRBV28,CASSRHRGNTEAFF
.,TRBV7-9,CASSLGEPRTFGYTF
.,TRBV27,CASSLIGRYEQYF
.,TRBV7-2,CASSSPGGNQPQHF
.,TRBV28,CASSFGGGSEKLFF
.,TRBV7-9,CASSLQAGDGYTF
.,TRBV5-6,CASSSGLSGNTIYF
.,TRBV25-1,CASSGLSTIYF
.,TRBV28,CASSISSGYTF
TRBD1,TRBV30,CAWSVSHRGYGYTF
TRBD1,TRBV5-4,CASSVQGTNYGYTF
.,TRBV3-1/TRBV3-2,CASSPRGEKLFF
.,TRBV5-1,CASSAQGVEAFF
TRBD1,TRBV7-9,CASSTGADTYNEQFF
.,TRBV5-1,CASSLAGSQETQYF
TRBD1,TRBV27,CASSFSWDRKNIQYF
TRBD1,TRBV7-9,CASSPTGIGEQYF
TRBD2,TRBV7-2,CASSLAGGDYEQYF
.,TRBV5-4,CASSLRSVPDTQYF
.,TRBV2,CASSAQGTYGYTF
.,TRBV3-1/TRBV3-2,CASSQETYAVFF
.,TRBV19,CASSVGTRGQPQHF
.,TRBV27,CASSLGSNTEAFF
TRBD2,TRBV14,CASSQGTSGSIQETQYF
.,TRBV3-1/TRBV3-2,CASSQEGGLTNQPQHF